Listed here is a single T cell receptor beta chain. In the authors' workflow: Reference gene primer amplification gave nucleated cell count estimates. Clones were read by immunoSEQ multiplex PCR, and TCRdb kept only the in-frame ones, dropping some. D and trimming come from the DNA, and the V and J calls and clone size come from that table. The sample holds about 250,000 clones, around 88% seen once. This sample stems from a study of blood T cell repertoires in COVID-19. Background on the study: Acute and convalescent COVID-19 samples came from the United States, Italy and Spain. T cells, B-cell-depleted T cells, or PBMCs supplied cDNA or gDNA.

The clonotype originates from a woman aged 30 to 39 with COVID-19, enrolled during active disease. The specimen sequenced was peripheral blood.

The CDR3 DNA is TGTGCCAGCAGCTTGGATGCAGGACTGCTGGGATCCACCATATATTTT. Its protein is CASSLDAGLLGSTIYF. The V and J genes are TRBV5-4 and TRBJ1-3; D unresolved. The CDR3 totals 16 residues. Germline assignment: CDR1 SGHNT and CDR2 YYREEE (reference sequence). Between the trimmed V and J ends, which lost 0 bases and 9 bases, there was a span of 19 bases.